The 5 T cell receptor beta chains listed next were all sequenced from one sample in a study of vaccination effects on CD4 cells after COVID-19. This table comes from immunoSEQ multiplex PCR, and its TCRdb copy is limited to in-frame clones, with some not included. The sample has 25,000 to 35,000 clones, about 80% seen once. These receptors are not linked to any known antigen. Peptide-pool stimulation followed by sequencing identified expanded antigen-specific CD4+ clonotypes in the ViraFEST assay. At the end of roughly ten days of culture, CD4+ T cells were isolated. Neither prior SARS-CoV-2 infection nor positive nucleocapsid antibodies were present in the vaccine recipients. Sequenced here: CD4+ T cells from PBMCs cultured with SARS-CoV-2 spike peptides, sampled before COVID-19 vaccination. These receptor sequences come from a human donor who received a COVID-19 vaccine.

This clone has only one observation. The CDR3 here is CASRWDVVMNTEAFF. The DNA of the CDR3 is TGCGCCAGCAGGTGGGACGTAGTCATGAACACTGAAGCTTTCTTT. The chain has TRBV10-2 and TRBJ1-1; D may be TRBD1 (5 bases). The V gene lost 6 bases and the J gene lost 0 bases, with 14 bases spanning the gap. This CDR3 is 15 amino acids long. Germline loops: CDR1 WSHSY, CDR2 SAAADI.

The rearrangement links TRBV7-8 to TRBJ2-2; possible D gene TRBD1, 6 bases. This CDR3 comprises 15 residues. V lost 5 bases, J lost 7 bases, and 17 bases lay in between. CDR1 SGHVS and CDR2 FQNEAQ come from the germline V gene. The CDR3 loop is CASSHNHGTNGELFF. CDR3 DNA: TGTGCCAGCAGCCATAACCACGGGACAAACGGGGAGCTGTTTTTT.

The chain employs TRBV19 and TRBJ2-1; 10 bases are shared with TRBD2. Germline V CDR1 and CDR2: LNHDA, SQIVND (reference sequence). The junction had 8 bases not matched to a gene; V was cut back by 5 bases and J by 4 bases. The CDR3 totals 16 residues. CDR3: CASSGLSGRLYNEQFF. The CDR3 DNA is TGTGCCAGTAGTGGCCTTAGCGGGAGGCTTTACAATGAGCAGTTCTTC.

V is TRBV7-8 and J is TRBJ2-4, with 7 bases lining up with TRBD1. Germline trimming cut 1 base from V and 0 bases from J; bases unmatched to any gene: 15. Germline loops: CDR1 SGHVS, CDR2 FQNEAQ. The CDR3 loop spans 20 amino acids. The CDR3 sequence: CASSLVNRGQLNAAKNIQYF. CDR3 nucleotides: TGTGCCAGCAGCTTAGTTAACAGGGGCCAGCTGAACGCAGCCAAAAACATTCAGTACTTC.

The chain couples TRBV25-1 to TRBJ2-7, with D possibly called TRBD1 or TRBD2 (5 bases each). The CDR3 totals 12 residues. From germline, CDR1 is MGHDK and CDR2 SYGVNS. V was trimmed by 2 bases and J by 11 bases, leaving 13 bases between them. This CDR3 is CASSEGTGREYF. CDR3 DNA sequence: TGTGCCAGCAGTGAAGGGACGGGGCGGGAGTACTTC.